This TCR beta chain was found in a study of blood T cell repertoires in COVID-19. Overall study context: PBMCs, B-cell-depleted T cells, or T cells were the source of the cDNA or gDNA that made up the material.

The protocol was immunoSEQ multiplex PCR, while the TCRdb copy is restricted to in-frame clones and leaves out a portion. Among fewer than 250,000 clones listed, more than 75% were seen once. V lost 4 bases and J 4 bases, leaving 11 bases between the germline ends. Germline V gene data show CDR1 as LNHDA and CDR2 as SQIVND (reference sequence). The CDR3 totals 13 residues. Those who participated ranged in age from roughly 18 to 90 years and resided in approximately 23 US areas. Allocation to cohorts depended on clinical history reported by the participants. For recovered donors of Cohort 3, there were two negative PCRs, clearance, or symptom resolution.

This chain joins TRBV19 and TRBJ2-7; D call uncertain. The source of this sequence is a woman aged 45-59 years who had recovered from COVID-19. Sequencing input: PBMCs or T cells enriched from blood (not recorded which). CDR3 in amino acids: CASSTTTQYEQYF. The CDR3 coding sequence is TGTGCCAGTAGTACTACTACTCAATACGAGCAGTACTTC.